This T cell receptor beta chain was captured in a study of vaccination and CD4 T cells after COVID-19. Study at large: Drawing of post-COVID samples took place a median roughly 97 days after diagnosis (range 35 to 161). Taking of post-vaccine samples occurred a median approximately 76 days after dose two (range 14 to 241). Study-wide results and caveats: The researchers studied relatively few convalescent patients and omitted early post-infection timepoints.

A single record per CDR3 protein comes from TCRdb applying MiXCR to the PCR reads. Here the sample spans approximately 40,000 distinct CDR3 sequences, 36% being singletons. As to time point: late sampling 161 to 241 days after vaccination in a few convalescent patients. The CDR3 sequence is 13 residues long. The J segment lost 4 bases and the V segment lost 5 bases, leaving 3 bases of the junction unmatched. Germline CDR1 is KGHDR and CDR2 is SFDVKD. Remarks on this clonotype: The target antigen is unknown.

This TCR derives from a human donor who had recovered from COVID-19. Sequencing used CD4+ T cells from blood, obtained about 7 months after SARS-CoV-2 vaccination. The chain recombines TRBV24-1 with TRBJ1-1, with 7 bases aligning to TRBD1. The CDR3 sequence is CATSAGGGTEAFF. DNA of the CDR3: TGTGCCACCAGTGCAGGGGGGGGCACTGAAGCTTTCTTT.